What follows are 25 T cell receptor beta chains derived from one specimen sequenced in a study of T cell responses to AZD1222 COVID-19 vaccine. Method: immunoSEQ multiplex PCR; TCRdb's copy keeps in-frame clones and lacks some. The data show 110,000 to 150,000 clones, just over 90% seen once. Sequenced here: peripheral blood, sampled 28 days after the second AZD1222 dose. These TCRs come from an adult who received the AZD1222 COVID-19 vaccine.

The rearrangement joins TRBV9 to TRBJ2-5; 7 nucleotides agree with TRBD2. This CDR3 contains 14 residues. Germline loops: CDR1 SGDLS, CDR2 YYNGEE. The trim removed 3 bases at V and 6 bases at J, leaving 8 bases unmatched. As DNA, the CDR3 is TGTGCCAGCAGCGCCGGACTAGACGGGAAGACCCAGTACTTC. Residues: CASSAGLDGKTQYF.

V is TRBV19 and J is TRBJ2-2, with D unresolved. The ends were cut back, 4 bases at V and 4 bases at J, with 13 bases in the middle. Germline V gene lookup returns CDR1 LNHDA and CDR2 SQIVND (reference sequence). This CDR3 region has 15 residues. This CDR3 reads CASSKAEFGTGELFF. CDR3 nucleotides: TGTGCCAGTAGTAAAGCCGAATTCGGCACCGGGGAGCTGTTTTTT.

V and J are TRBV7-6 and TRBJ1-1, with D possibly matching TRBD1 (5 bases). This CDR3 comprises 15 residues. Germline V gene sequence: CDR1 SGHVS, CDR2 FNYEAQ. V was pared by 1 base and J by 2 bases, with 11 bases between. The CDR3 bases are TGTGCCAGCAGCTTAGAACCGGGGGGAAACACTGAAGCTTTCTTT. The encoded protein is CASSLEPGGNTEAFF. The entire variable domain, with the rest obtained from reference TRBV7-6 and TRBJ1-1, is as follows: GAGVSQSPRYKVTKRGQDVALRCDPISGHVSLYWYRQALGQGPEFLTYFNYEAQQDKSGLPNDRFSAERPEGSISTLTIQRTEQRDSAMYRCASSLEPGGNTEAFFGQGTRLTVV.

V is TRBV7-9 and J is TRBJ1-1; no firm D call. Germline CDR1 and CDR2: SEHNR and FQNEAQ (reference sequence). CDR3 length: 16 residues. The V and J ends lost 5 bases and 0 bases respectively, with 16 bases between them. The CDR3 coding sequence is TGTGCCAGCAGCAACCGTGAGGGTCCGATGAACACTGAAGCTTTCTTT. Amino acid sequence: CASSNREGPMNTEAFF.

The chain recombines TRBV7-8 with TRBJ2-1, with D tentatively TRBD2 (6 bases). This CDR3 is built from 14 residues. Germline CDR1 SGHVS, CDR2 FQNEAQ. V lost 4 bases and J 6 bases, leaving 13 bases between the germline ends. Here the CDR3 reads CASSSGDRPNEQFF. The CDR3 DNA reads TGTGCCAGCAGCTCGGGGGATCGCCCCAATGAGCAGTTCTTC.

This clone occurred once. V is TRBV29-1 and J is TRBJ2-3, with 7 nucleotides matching TRBD1. V trimming: 7 bases; J trimming: 2 bases; junction bases outside the gene matches: 6. The CDR3 is 13 residues long. CDR1 is SQVTM and CDR2 is ANQGSEA in the germline V gene. The CDR3 here is CSARDSSTDTQYF. CDR3 DNA: TGCAGCGCCCGGGACAGCTCCACAGATACGCAGTATTTT.

This rearrangement joins TRBV15 to TRBJ2-6, with a possible D match to TRBD1 (5 bases). Trimming left V 2 bases short and J 4 bases short, with 12 bases between. The CDR3 is 16 residues long. Germline values: CDR1 LNHNV, CDR2 YYDKDF (reference sequence). CDR3 coding DNA: TGTGCCACCAGCAGACCCTCAGGGTACGGGGCCAACGTCCTGACTTTC. This encodes CATSRPSGYGANVLTF.

This chain uses TRBV18 with TRBJ2-1; 11 bases map to TRBD1. Germline CDR1 is KGHSH and CDR2 is LQKENI. The CDR3 is made up of 16 amino acids. With 5 bases clipped from V and 5 bases from J, the junction kept 8 bases outside the gene matches. CDR3 bases: TGTGCCAGCTCAAGGGTTACGGGACAGGGGGACAATGAGCAGTTCTTC. It yields the protein CASSRVTGQGDNEQFF.

The rearrangement joins TRBV5-6 to TRBJ2-1; possibly TRBD1 for D (6 bases). CDR1 SGHDT and CDR2 YYEEEE come from the germline V gene. The CDR3 sequence is 15 residues long. Trimming pared 1 base from V and 6 bases from J, leaving 14 bases between. The CDR3: CASSLSGAGSNEQFF. DNA for the CDR3: TGTGCCAGCAGCTTGTCAGGGGCGGGCAGCAATGAGCAGTTCTTC. The variable domain in full, completed from reference TRBV5-6 and TRBJ2-1, reads DAGVTQSPTHLIKTRGQQVTLRCSPKSGHDTVSWYQQALGQGPQFIFQYYEEEERQRGNFPDRFSGHQFPNYSSELNVNALLLGDSALYLCASSLSGAGSNEQFFGPGTRLTVL.

The rearrangement uses TRBV29-1 and TRBJ1-1; perhaps TRBD1 as D (6 bases). The CDR3 has 13 amino acids. Germline V gene sequence: CDR1 SQVTM, CDR2 ANQGSEA. The germline V and J ends were trimmed by 4 bases and 5 bases, with 14 bases remaining between them. CDR3 amino acids: CSVADLRGTEAFF. Written as DNA, the CDR3 is TGCAGCGTTGCGGACCTCAGGGGTACTGAAGCTTTCTTT.

The V gene is TRBV23-1, the J gene TRBJ2-7; possibly TRBD1 or TRBD2 for D (5 bases each). TRBV23-1 has ORF status, its function being uncertain. The CDR3 is 14 residues long. V lost 0 bases, J lost 7 bases, and 13 bases lay in between. Here the CDR3 reads CASSQSMGEPEQYF. CDR3 in DNA: TGCGCCAGCAGTCAATCGATGGGGGAACCGGAGCAGTACTTC.

Notes on this clone: Mismatch with germline at one junction end may stem from a read error. The rearrangement links TRBV7-7 to TRBJ1-1, with D perhaps matching TRBD1 (5 bases). The CDR3 sequence is 13 residues long. Germline loops: CDR1 SSHAT, CDR2 FNYEAQ (reference sequence). CDR3 coding DNA: TGTGCTAGCAGCTTAGCGCAGGGTACTGAAGCTTTCTTT. Residues: CASSLAQGTEAFF.

The chain uses TRBV6-5 and TRBJ1-4; possibly TRBD1 for D (6 bases). Germline V gives CDR1 MNHEY, CDR2 SVGAGI. This CDR3 has 15 amino acids. Trimming removed 6 bases from V and 8 bases from J, with 19 bases in between. CDR3 in amino acids: CASSRGRAGGEKLFF. The CDR3 region has the DNA TGTGCCAGCAGCAGGGGTCGGGCCGGTGGGGAAAAACTGTTTTTT.

CDR3 nucleotides: TGTGCCAGCAGCTTCCTACAGGGGGCTGATCAGCCCCAGCATTTT. It encodes CASSFLQGADQPQHF. The chain has TRBV11-3 and TRBJ1-5, with 9 bases lining up with TRBD1. V dropped 3 bases and J dropped 5; count of bases not matched to a gene: 5. Germline V gene lookup returns CDR1 SGHNT and CDR2 YENEEA. This CDR3 is 15 amino acids long. The variable domain in full, with the rest retrieved from reference TRBV11-3 and TRBJ1-5, is EAGVVQSPRYKIIEKKQPVAFWCNPISGHNTLYWYLQNLGQGPELLIRYENEEAVDDSQLPKDRFSAERLKGVDSTLKIQPAELGDSAVYLCASSFLQGADQPQHFGDGTRLSIL.

The rearrangement links TRBV7-9 to TRBJ1-1; D not certain. Germline V CDR1 and CDR2: SEHNR, FQNEAQ (reference sequence). The CDR3 length is 13 residues. Trimming removed 6 bases from V and 1 base from J, with 9 bases in between. CDR3 coding DNA: TGTGCCAGCAGGCGGCCGGGGAACACTGAAGCTTTCTTT. It encodes CASRRPGNTEAFF.

The chain uses TRBV24-1 and TRBJ2-3; D may be TRBD1 (5 bases). Germline-derived CDR1 and CDR2 are KGHDR and SFDVKD. Trimming took off 3 bases at V and 2 bases at J, with 11 bases between the two ends. This CDR3 has 15 residues. The CDR3 reads CATSDKGSNTDTQYF. CDR3 nucleotides: TGTGCCACCAGTGATAAGGGGTCTAACACAGATACGCAGTATTTT.

The CDR3 DNA reads as TGTGCCAGCAGTGAAGAGGGCTCCTACGAGCAGTACTTC. Translation gives CASSEEGSYEQYF. This chain joins TRBV6-1 and TRBJ2-7; D is uncertain. V lost 1 base, J lost 0 bases, and 4 bases lay in between. In germline, CDR1 is MNHNS, CDR2 SASEGT. The CDR3 runs to 13 residues.

The chain carries TRBV5-1 and TRBJ2-4; TRBD1 matches at 7 bases. V trimming: 5 bases; J trimming: 10 bases; junction bases outside the gene matches: 3. This CDR3 region has 11 residues. Germline V gene lookup returns CDR1 SGHRS and CDR2 YFSETQ. The CDR3 loop is CASSETGIQYF. The CDR3 coding sequence is TGCGCCAGCAGTGAGACAGGGATTCAGTACTTC.

The V call is TRBV27, the J call TRBJ2-2, with 7 bases matching TRBD1. The CDR3 contains 13 residues. The J segment lost 6 bases and the V segment lost 6 bases, leaving 4 bases of the junction unmatched. CDR1 is MNHEY and CDR2 is SMNVEV in the germline V gene (reference sequence). The CDR3 is CASRHTGAGELFF. The CDR3 DNA follows: TGTGCCAGCAGGCATACAGGGGCCGGGGAGCTGTTTTTT.

The chain is built from TRBV7-9 and TRBJ1-4; no clear D. Germline values: CDR1 SEHNR, CDR2 FQNEAQ (reference sequence). The V end was cut by 1 base, the J end by 3 bases, with 18 bases between. The length of the CDR3 is 18 residues. In DNA, the CDR3 is TGTGCCAGCAGCTTAGAAGGATTCGGCGCCTTCTCTAATGAAAAACTGTTTTTT. Amino acids: CASSLEGFGAFSNEKLFF.

V and J are TRBV5-5 and TRBJ1-6; D may be TRBD1 (6 bases). Trimming cost V 4 bases and J 4 bases, with 12 bases left between them. CDR1 is SGHKS, CDR2 YYEKEE, per germline (reference sequence). The CDR3 runs 15 residues. CDR3 loop: CASSTSGQYNSPLHF. The DNA for the CDR3 is TGTGCCAGCAGCACCTCGGGACAATATAATTCACCCCTCCACTTT.

This clone came up once. The J gene is TRBJ1-4, the V gene TRBV4-2; tentatively, D is TRBD1 (6 bases). In germline, CDR1 is LGHNA, CDR2 YNFKEQ. V was shortened by 4 bases and J by 1 base, with 19 bases between the two germline ends. There are 18 residues in the CDR3. Here the CDR3 reads CASSLRLTGIGTNEKLFF. The CDR3 nucleotides read TGTGCCAGCAGCCTACGGCTCACAGGGATTGGAACTAATGAAAAACTGTTTTTT.

The chain joins TRBV6-1 to TRBJ2-4; 9 nucleotides agree with TRBD2. Germline loops: CDR1 MNHNS, CDR2 SASEGT. The CDR3 totals 18 residues. J was trimmed by 0 bases and V by 2 bases; bases with no gene match: 8. CDR3 DNA: TGTGCCAGCAGTGAACAGGGCGGGGGGGTTGTAGCCAAAAACATTCAGTACTTC. Protein: CASSEQGGGVVAKNIQYF.

V is TRBV5-1 and J is TRBJ2-1; D call uncertain. This CDR3 has 14 residues. Trimming removed 0 bases at V and 1 base at J, with 5 bases between. Germline V gene data show CDR1 as SGHRS and CDR2 as YFSETQ. As DNA, the CDR3 is TGCGCCAGCAGCTTGGGGGTTTCCTACAATGAGCAGTTCTTC. Its protein product is CASSLGVSYNEQFF.

This chain links TRBV6-5 with TRBJ1-1, with 7 bases lining up with TRBD1. The V gene's germline CDR1 is MNHEY and CDR2 SVGAGI. With 0 bases clipped from V and 4 bases from J, the junction kept 5 bases outside the gene matches. The CDR3 contains 15 residues. The CDR3 DNA follows: TGTGCCAGCAGTTACTCCCAGGGGGTAGTCACTGAAGCTTTCTTT. Its protein is CASSYSQGVVTEAFF.